These T cell receptor beta chains were read from a single sample in a study of T cells after yellow fever vaccination. TCRdb reanalysed the 5' RACE reads using MiXCR and keeps one entry per CDR3 protein. The sample gives 200,000 to 250,000 distinct CDR3 sequences, 6% to 7.5% of which show up once; about 0.85% is in the top ten. The source material was CD4+ T cells sorted from PBMCs, sampled 15 days after the yellow fever booster vaccination. These receptors were collected from a man younger than 45 who received the YFV17D yellow fever vaccine. The CDR3 runs from the conserved cysteine through the conserved F or W. D genes are given only for firm matches. Some rows have no size entry. The others give once, few or many, or a class for an expanded clone.

>TRBD2|TRBJ2-3|TRBV28|16|many
TGTGCCAGCAGCCTTTCTAGCGGGAGGGCCTCAGATACGCAGTATTTT
CASSLSSGRASDTQYF
>TRBD2|TRBJ2-2|TRBV7-8|16|few
TGTGCCAGCAGCTTAATGGGACTAGCGTCAGGCGGGGAGCTGTTTTTT
CASSLMGLASGGELFF
>NA|TRBJ2-3|TRBV5-4|15|NA
TGTGCCAGCAGCTTGGGGGGGCTATCCACAGATACGCAGTATTTT
CASSLGGLSTDTQYF
>NA|TRBJ2-6|TRBV7-9|12|many
TGTGCCAGCAGCTTAGCTCCAGGGCCCGGGACTTTC
CASSLAPGPGTF
>TRBD2|TRBJ2-7|TRBV5-1|16|NA
TGCGCCAGCAGCCGGGGACTAGCGGGAGGCAACTACGAGCAGTACTTC
CASSRGLAGGNYEQYF
>NA|TRBJ2-5|TRBV15|14|few
TGTGCCACCAGCTCCGGGCGAGCGGTAAAGACCCAGTACTTC
CATSSGRAVKTQYF
>TRBD2|TRBJ2-7|TRBV7-2|15|few
TGTGCCAGCAGCCTCACCGGGACTAGTGTACACGAGCAGTACTTC
CASSLTGTSVHEQYF
>NA|TRBJ1-1|TRBV18|12|many
TGTGCCAGCTCACCATCAACACTTGAAGCTTTCTTT
CASSPSTLEAFF
>TRBD2|TRBJ2-7|TRBV28|15|few
TGTGCCAGCAGGTCTAGCGGGGGAAGCTCCTACGAGCAGTACTTC
CASRSSGGSSYEQYF
>TRBD2|TRBJ2-3|TRBV5-1|16|NA
TGCGCCAGCAGCTTGGGTTCTAGCGGGAGGACAGATACGCAGTATTTT
CASSLGSSGRTDTQYF
>TRBD2|TRBJ2-3|TRBV9|14|NA
TGTGCCAGCAGCCCACGGGAGGGTCCGGATACGCAGTATTTT
CASSPREGPDTQYF